What follows are 20 T cell receptor beta chains derived from one specimen sequenced in a study of T cell responses to AZD1222 COVID-19 vaccine. Repertoires were generated with immunoSEQ multiplex PCR, while TCRdb's copy carries only in-frame clones and drops some. Found here are about 53,000 clones, less than 85% of them singletons; the top ten hold 25% to 30%. The sequencing here drew on peripheral blood, taken on day 0 of AZD1222 vaccination. The receptors stem from an adult in good health.

This rearrangement joins TRBV18 to TRBJ1-5; 9 positions match TRBD1. The CDR3 sequence is 16 residues long. Losses at the gene ends were 2 bases for V and 7 bases for J; bases not matched to a gene: 9. The germline V gene encodes CDR1 KGHSH and CDR2 LQKENI. CDR3 sequence reads: CASSPRPGQGDQPQHF. Written as DNA, the CDR3 is TGTGCCAGCTCACCAAGACCGGGACAGGGAGACCAGCCCCAGCATTTT.

The chain combines TRBV29-1 with TRBJ1-4; D may be TRBD1 (5 bases). V was cut by 7 bases and J by 5 bases, with 11 bases left in between. The germline V gene has CDR1 SQVTM and CDR2 ANQGSEA. The CDR3 is 12 residues long. This CDR3 is CSAGGSNEKLFF. DNA for the CDR3: TGCAGCGCCGGGGGTTCCAATGAAAAACTGTTTTTT.

The genes are TRBV7-2 and TRBJ2-2, with 9 bases fitting TRBD2. Losses at the gene ends were 6 bases for V and 7 bases for J; bases not matched to a gene: 12. Germline values: CDR1 SGHTA, CDR2 FQGNSA. This CDR3 comprises 16 residues. This CDR3 reads CASRYTPGLAGGELFF. As DNA, the CDR3 is TGTGCCAGCAGATATACTCCGGGACTAGCAGGCGGGGAGCTGTTTTTT.

The V and J genes are TRBV6-5 and TRBJ2-1, with D perhaps assigned TRBD1 or TRBD2 (5 bases each). V dropped 8 bases and J dropped 0 bases, with 5 bases sitting between them. Germline V lookup: CDR1 MNHEY, CDR2 SVGAGI. The CDR3 extends over 12 amino acids. CDR3 DNA sequence: TGTGCCAGCGGGACCTCCTACAATGAGCAGTTCTTC. Translated, it gives CASGTSYNEQFF.

The chain recombines TRBV30 with TRBJ1-1; D is unresolved. Trimming cost V 2 bases and J 1 base, with 8 bases left between them. CDR1 and CDR2 from the germline V gene are GTSNPN and SVGIG (reference sequence). There are 13 residues in the CDR3. In DNA, the CDR3 is TGTGCCTGGAGTACGCCGGCGAACACTGAAGCTTTCTTT. Protein: CAWSTPANTEAFF.

Turning to this clone: One end of the junction varies from germline; a read error may be responsible. The V call is TRBV9, the J call TRBJ2-2; D is perhaps TRBD1 or TRBD2 (6 bases each). Germline V lookup: CDR1 SGDLS, CDR2 YYNGEE. The CDR3 runs to 17 residues. The chain's CDR3 is CARSVATWGAGTGELFF. The CDR3 region has the DNA TGTGCCCGCAGCGTAGCTACATGGGGGGCCGGGACCGGGGAGCTGTTTTTT.

The chain uses TRBV28 and TRBJ1-1; D is ambiguous. The CDR3 is 15 residues long. With 0 bases removed from V and 2 bases from J, the gap between germline ends came to 10 bases. CDR1 and CDR2 (germline): MDHEN, SYDVKM. The CDR3 spells CASSLWGTENTEAFF. The CDR3 bases are TGTGCCAGCAGTTTATGGGGTACGGAAAACACTGAAGCTTTCTTT.

The rearrangement joins TRBV6-5 to TRBJ1-2; TRBD1 agrees at 11 bases. The CDR3 is made up of 14 amino acids. Germline V gene data show CDR1 as MNHEY and CDR2 as SVGAGI. Losses at the gene ends were 6 bases for V and 7 bases for J; bases not matched to a gene: 7. This CDR3 is CASRHGQGAFGYTF. The CDR3 DNA sequence: TGTGCCAGCAGGCACGGACAGGGGGCTTTTGGCTACACCTTC.

The chain joins TRBV4-2 to TRBJ1-5; TRBD1 might be the D (5 bases). V lost 4 bases and J 3 bases, leaving 13 bases between the germline ends. The CDR3 covers 15 residues. Per germline, CDR1 LGHNA and CDR2 YNFKEQ. The CDR3 spells CASSPSRQTNQPQHF. As DNA, the CDR3 is TGTGCCAGCAGCCCTTCCCGACAGACCAATCAGCCCCAGCATTTT.

This clone was counted only a few times. This specimen includes other DNA sequences encoding the same CDR3. The CDR3 DNA reads as TGTGCCAGCAGCCAACCAACAGGGGACAACACTGAAGCTTTCTTT. Amino acid sequence: CASSQPTGDNTEAFF. The chain recombines TRBV4-2 with TRBJ1-1; 7 nucleotides line up with TRBD1. The germline CDR1 and CDR2 sequences are LGHNA and YNFKEQ. Trimming cost V 2 bases and J 2 bases; bases outside gene matches: 5. This CDR3 is built from 15 residues.

This chain joins TRBV6-1 and TRBJ2-7; D gene unclear. V lost 4 bases to trimming and J lost 0 bases, with 16 bases between them. Germline V gene lookup returns CDR1 MNHNS and CDR2 SASEGT. CDR3 length: 16 residues. The CDR3 reads CASSGILGQLSYEQYF. The CDR3 DNA reads as TGTGCCAGCAGTGGAATTCTTGGTCAGCTCTCCTACGAGCAGTACTTC.

V is TRBV5-1 and J is TRBJ2-5; D call uncertain. V lost 0 bases and J 2 bases, leaving 11 bases between the germline ends. Germline V gene lookup returns CDR1 SGHRS and CDR2 YFSETQ. The CDR3 length is 15 residues. This CDR3 is CASSLVRSLQETQYF. For the CDR3, the DNA is TGCGCCAGCAGCTTGGTTAGGTCTCTACAAGAGACCCAGTACTTC.

This sequence joins TRBV5-4 and TRBJ2-5; D is possibly TRBD1 or TRBD2 (5 bases each). CDR1 is SGHNT, CDR2 YYREEE, per germline (reference sequence). V lost 3 bases and J lost 5, with 20 bases in between. CDR3 size: 16 residues. For the CDR3, the DNA is TGTGCCAGCAGCTCGGGGCTAGCTCGGAGCGAGGAGACCCAGTACTTC. This encodes CASSSGLARSEETQYF. The whole variable domain, filled in from reference TRBV5-4 and TRBJ2-5, reads ETGVTQSPTHLIKTRGQQVTLRCSSQSGHNTVSWYQQALGQGPQFIFQYYREEENGRGNFPPRFSGLQFPNYSSELNVNALELDDSALYLCASSSGLARSEETQYFGPGTRLLVL.

The V gene is TRBV4-3, the J gene TRBJ1-2, with 7 nucleotides matching TRBD1. This CDR3 has 15 amino acids. V lost 0 bases and J lost 8; bases outside the gene matches: 9. Germline CDR1 reads LGHNA; CDR2 reads YSLEER. The CDR3 sequence: CASSQDHRGGRGYTF. CDR3 nucleotides: TGCGCCAGCAGCCAAGACCACAGGGGAGGAAGGGGCTACACCTTC.

The chain employs TRBV28 and TRBJ1-3; D uncertain. Trimming cost V 5 bases and J 0 bases, with 11 bases left between them. The CDR3 consists of 15 residues. Germline V lookup: CDR1 MDHEN, CDR2 SYDVKM. Here the CDR3 DNA reads TGTGCCAGCAGTCTCCCGGGAAGCTCTGGAAACACCATATATTTT. It translates to CASSLPGSSGNTIYF.

This chain connects TRBV21-1 to TRBJ1-6; the D call TRBD1 from the table was never checked on the DNA. TRBV21-1 is recorded as a pseudogene. The CDR3 length is 18 residues. The CDR3 coding sequence is TGTGCCAGCAGCACAAAAACCGTGACAGGGTTCGATAATTCACCCCTCCACTTT. It is translated as CASSTKTVTGFDNSPLHF.

The chain is built from TRBV9 and TRBJ1-4; D remains ambiguous. The CDR3 loop spans 15 amino acids. From germline, CDR1 is SGDLS and CDR2 YYNGEE. The germline V and J ends were trimmed by 0 bases and 3 bases, with 9 bases remaining between them. CDR3 residues: CASSVEGVANEKLFF. CDR3 nucleotide sequence: TGTGCCAGCAGCGTAGAAGGCGTGGCTAATGAAAAACTGTTTTTT.

The chain combines TRBV28 with TRBJ1-5, with 8 bases lining up with TRBD1. In germline, CDR1 is MDHEN, CDR2 SYDVKM. The J segment lost 0 bases and the V segment lost 2 bases, leaving 9 bases of the junction unmatched. The CDR3 sequence is 18 residues long. The CDR3 spells CASSLAGGVGYSNQPQHF. In DNA, the CDR3 is TGTGCCAGCAGTTTAGCAGGGGGCGTCGGATATAGCAATCAGCCCCAGCATTTT. The full variable domain, with the rest looked up from reference TRBV28 and TRBJ1-5, is DVKVTQSSRYLVKRTGEKVFLECVQDMDHENMFWYRQDPGLGLRLIYFSYDVKMKEKGDIPEGYSVSREKKERFSLILESASTNQTSMYLCASSLAGGVGYSNQPQHFGDGTRLSIL.

The chain recombines TRBV28 with TRBJ1-5; D is uncertain. Germline lookup yields CDR1 MDHEN and CDR2 SYDVKM. The CDR3 consists of 14 residues. The V end was cut by 3 bases, the J end by 7 bases, with 13 bases between. In DNA form, the CDR3 reads TGTGCCAGCAGTTTCTTTCTGGGCTCGCAGCCCCAGCATTTT. Translation gives CASSFFLGSQPQHF. Complete variable domain (other parts from reference TRBV28 and TRBJ1-5): DVKVTQSSRYLVKRTGEKVFLECVQDMDHENMFWYRQDPGLGLRLIYFSYDVKMKEKGDIPEGYSVSREKKERFSLILESASTNQTSMYLCASSFFLGSQPQHFGDGTRLSIL.

The V and J genes are TRBV6-2 or TRBV6-3 and TRBJ1-1, with 8 bases aligning to TRBD1. CDR1 and CDR2 (germline): MNHEY, SVGEGT. V was pared by 5 bases and J by 0 bases, with 2 bases of the junction left unmatched. The CDR3 runs 14 residues. This CDR3 reads CASSGGQVNTEAFF. For the CDR3, the DNA is TGTGCCAGCAGTGGGGGACAGGTGAACACTGAAGCTTTCTTT.